Presented here are 7 T cell receptor beta chains from one specimen sequenced in a study of blood T cell repertoires in COVID-19. This table comes from immunoSEQ multiplex PCR, and its TCRdb copy is limited to in-frame clones, with some not included. The sample consists of some 120,000 clones, roughly 80% of them appearing once. Sequencing was carried out using peripheral blood. The receptors were sampled from a man of 80 years or more with COVID-19, enrolled during active disease.

This clone was recorded many times. This chain uses TRBV19 with TRBJ2-7; possibly TRBD2 for D (5 bases). V was trimmed by 8 bases and J by 4 bases, leaving 9 bases between them. Germline V gives CDR1 LNHDA, CDR2 SQIVND (reference sequence). The CDR3 sequence is 11 residues long. DNA for the CDR3: TGTGCCAGTGGACGGGGATACGAGCAGTACTTC. Translating gives CASGRGYEQYF.

This clone occurred a few times. The chain joins TRBV29-1 to TRBJ1-2; tentative D call: TRBD1 (5 bases). Germline CDR1 and CDR2: SQVTM and ANQGSEA. V shed 4 bases and J shed 1 base, with 7 bases lying between them. The length of the CDR3 is 12 residues. CDR3 amino acids: CSVGGGNYGYTF. DNA for the CDR3: TGCAGCGTTGGGGGGGGTAACTATGGCTACACCTTC.

This rearrangement joins TRBV5-1 to TRBJ1-2; 9 bases line up with TRBD1. V dropped 6 bases and J dropped 3; count of bases not matched to a gene: 6. This CDR3 is 14 amino acids long. The V gene's germline CDR1 is SGHRS and CDR2 YFSETQ. This CDR3 is CASNTGGSDYGYTF. CDR3 nucleotide sequence: TGCGCCAGCAATACAGGGGGCAGCGACTATGGCTACACCTTC.

This chain joins TRBV5-1 and TRBJ2-1; maybe TRBD2 (5 bases). Germline V gene lookup returns CDR1 SGHRS and CDR2 YFSETQ. The CDR3 contains 14 residues. Trimming pared 3 bases from V and 12 bases from J, leaving 19 bases between. The CDR3 nucleotides are TGCGCCAGCAGCTCCATCACCGAGGGTACCGGGCAGTTCTTC. Translation gives CASSSITEGTGQFF.

The chain combines TRBV19 with TRBJ2-3; possibly TRBD1 for D (6 bases). CDR3 length: 12 amino acids. Trimming pared 9 bases from V and 9 bases from J, leaving 16 bases between. Germline V CDR1 and CDR2: LNHDA, SQIVND (reference sequence). CDR3 sequence: CASSNVGATQYF. The CDR3 nucleotides are TGTGCCAGCTCAAACGTGGGGGCGACGCAGTATTTT.

The chain employs TRBV18 and TRBJ1-1; 9 nucleotides align to TRBD1. J gave up 5 bases and V 3 bases, and 4 bases lay outside the gene matches. CDR3 length equals 14 residues. Germline V gene sequence: CDR1 KGHSH, CDR2 LQKENI. The CDR3 loop reads CASSPSDRGTEAFF. The DNA of the CDR3 is TGTGCCAGCTCACCTTCAGACAGGGGGACTGAAGCTTTCTTT.

The rearrangement links TRBV18 to TRBJ2-1; D perhaps matches TRBD2 (5 bases). V was clipped by 6 bases and J by 7 bases, with 13 bases between them. Germline CDR1 and CDR2: KGHSH and LQKENI. This CDR3 region has 13 residues. Here the CDR3 reads CASSLDSSNEQFF. The CDR3 region has the DNA TGTGCCAGCTCCCTGGACTCGTCGAATGAGCAGTTCTTC.